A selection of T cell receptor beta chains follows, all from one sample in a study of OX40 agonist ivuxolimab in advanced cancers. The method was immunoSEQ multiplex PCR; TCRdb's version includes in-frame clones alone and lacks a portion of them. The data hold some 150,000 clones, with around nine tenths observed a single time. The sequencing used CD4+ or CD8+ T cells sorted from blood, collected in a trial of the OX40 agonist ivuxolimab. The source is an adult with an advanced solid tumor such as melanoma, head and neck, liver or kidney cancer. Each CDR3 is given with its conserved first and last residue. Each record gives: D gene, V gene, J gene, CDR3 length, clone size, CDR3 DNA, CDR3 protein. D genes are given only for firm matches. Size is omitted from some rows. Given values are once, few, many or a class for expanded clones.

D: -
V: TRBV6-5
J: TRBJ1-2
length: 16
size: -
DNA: TGTGCCAGCAGTTACTCGAGGGAGGGGTTGGACTATGGCTACACCTTC
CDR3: CASSYSREGLDYGYTF

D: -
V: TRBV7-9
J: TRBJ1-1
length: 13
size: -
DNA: TGTGCCAGCGGAACAGGGTTAGACACTGAAGCTTTCTTT
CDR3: CASGTGLDTEAFF

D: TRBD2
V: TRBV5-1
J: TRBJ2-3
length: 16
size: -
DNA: TGCGCCAGCAGCAGCGGACTAGCGGGAATGACAGATACGCAGTATTTT
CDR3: CASSSGLAGMTDTQYF

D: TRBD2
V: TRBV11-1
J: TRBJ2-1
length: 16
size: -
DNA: TGTGCCAGCAGCTTTGGGACTAGCGGGATCTACAATGAGCAGTTCTTC
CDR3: CASSFGTSGIYNEQFF

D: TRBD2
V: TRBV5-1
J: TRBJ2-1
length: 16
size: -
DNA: TGCGCCAGCAGCTTAAGCGGACTAGCGGGAGACAATGAGCAGTTCTTC
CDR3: CASSLSGLAGDNEQFF

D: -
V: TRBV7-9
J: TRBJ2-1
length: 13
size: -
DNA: TGTGCCGGCGACGTGGCTGTCTACAATGAGCAGTTCTTC
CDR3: CAGDVAVYNEQFF

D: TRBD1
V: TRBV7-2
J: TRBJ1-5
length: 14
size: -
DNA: TGTGCCAGCAGCTTATTGACAGGGATGCAGCCCCAGCATTTT
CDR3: CASSLLTGMQPQHF

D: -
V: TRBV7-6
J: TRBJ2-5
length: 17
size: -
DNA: TGTGCCAGCAGCTTGGCCGCGTCCCACCAAGCCCAAGAGACCCAGTACTTC
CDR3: CASSLAASHQAQETQYF

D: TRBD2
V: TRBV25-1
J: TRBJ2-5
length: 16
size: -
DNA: TGTGCCAGCGTCCCCGGGACTAGCGGGAGAGATGAGACCCAGTACTTC
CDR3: CASVPGTSGRDETQYF

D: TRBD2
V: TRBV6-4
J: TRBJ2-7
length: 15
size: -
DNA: TGTGCCAGCAGTGGGACTAGCCCGACTCCCTACGAGCAGTACTTC
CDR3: CASSGTSPTPYEQYF

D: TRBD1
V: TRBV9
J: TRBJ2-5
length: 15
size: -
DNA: TGTGCCAGCAGCGTTCGGGACAGGGGGCGGGAGACCCAGTACTTC
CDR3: CASSVRDRGRETQYF

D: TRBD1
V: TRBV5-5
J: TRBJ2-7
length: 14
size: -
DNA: TGTGCCAGCAGCTTGGTCAGGGGGCCGTACGAGCAGTACTTC
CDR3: CASSLVRGPYEQYF

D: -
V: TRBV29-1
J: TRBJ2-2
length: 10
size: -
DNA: TGCAGCGTTCAGGTCGGGGAGCTGTTTTTT
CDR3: CSVQVGELFF

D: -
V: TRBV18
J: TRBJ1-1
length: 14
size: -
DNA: TGTGCCAGCGCGGAACAAATATCGAACACTGAAGCTTTCTTT
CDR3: CASAEQISNTEAFF

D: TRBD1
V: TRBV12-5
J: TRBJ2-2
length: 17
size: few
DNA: TGTGCTAGTGGTTTGGGACAGGGCAGGATTAACACCGGGGAGCTGTTTTTT
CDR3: CASGLGQGRINTGELFF

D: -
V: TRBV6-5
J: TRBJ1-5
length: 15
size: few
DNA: TGTGCCAGCAGTTACTCGCACGGACTCAATCAGCCCCAGCATTTT
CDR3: CASSYSHGLNQPQHF

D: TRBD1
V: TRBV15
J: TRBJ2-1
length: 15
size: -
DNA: TGTGCCACCAGCACAGACAGGGGCTCCTACAATGAGCAGTTCTTC
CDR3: CATSTDRGSYNEQFF

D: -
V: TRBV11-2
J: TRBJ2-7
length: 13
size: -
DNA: TGTGCCAGCAGTAAGGGGGGAGGCTACGAGCAGTACTTC
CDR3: CASSKGGGYEQYF

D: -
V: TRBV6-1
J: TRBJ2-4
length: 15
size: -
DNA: TGTGCCAGCAGCAACAGGGCCCTAGCCAAAAACATTCAGTACTTC
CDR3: CASSNRALAKNIQYF

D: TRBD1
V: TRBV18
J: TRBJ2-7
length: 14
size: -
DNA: TGTGCCAGCTCAGGGGGACAGGGATCCTACGAGCAGTACTTC
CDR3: CASSGGQGSYEQYF

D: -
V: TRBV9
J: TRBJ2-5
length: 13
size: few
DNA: TGTGCCAGCAGCGTAATGGCAGAAGAGACCCAGTACTTC
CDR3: CASSVMAEETQYF

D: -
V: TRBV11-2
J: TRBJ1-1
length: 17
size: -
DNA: TGTGCCAGCAGCTTATCTCTTCTTCGCCACGGAGGTGCTGAAGCTTTCTTT
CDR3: CASSLSLLRHGGAEAFF

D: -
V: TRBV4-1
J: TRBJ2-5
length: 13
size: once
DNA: TGCGCCAGCAGCCAGGCCCACACGGGCGAGAAGTACTTC
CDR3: CASSQAHTGEKYF

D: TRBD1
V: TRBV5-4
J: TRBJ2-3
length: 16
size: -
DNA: TGTGCCAGCAACAAACCGGGACAGGGACCCGTAGATACGCAGTATTTT
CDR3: CASNKPGQGPVDTQYF

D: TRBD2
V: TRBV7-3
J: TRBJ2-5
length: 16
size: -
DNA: TGTGCCAGCAGCCATGGACTAGCCGGGGCACAAGAGACCCAGTACTTC
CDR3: CASSHGLAGAQETQYF

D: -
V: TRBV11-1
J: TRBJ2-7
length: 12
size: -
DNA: TGTGCCAGCAGCCATGACTACTACGAGCAGTACTTC
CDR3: CASSHDYYEQYF

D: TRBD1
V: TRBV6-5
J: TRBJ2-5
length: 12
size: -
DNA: TGTGCCAGCAGTTGGACAGGGACGGCCCAGTACTTC
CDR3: CASSWTGTAQYF

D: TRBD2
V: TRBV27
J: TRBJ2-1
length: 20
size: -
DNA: TGTGCCAGCAGATTCACCGGGACAGAAAGGACTAGCGGCACCTACAATGAGCAGTTCTTC
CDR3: CASRFTGTERTSGTYNEQFF

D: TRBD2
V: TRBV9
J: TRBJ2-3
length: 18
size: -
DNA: TGTGCCAGCAGCGTAGCCGGGGGACTAGCGGCTAGCACAGATACGCAGTATTTT
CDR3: CASSVAGGLAASTDTQYF

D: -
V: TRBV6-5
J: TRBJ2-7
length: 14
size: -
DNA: TGTGCCAGCAGTTACTCGGGGGCGCTTGGCGAGCAGTACTTC
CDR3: CASSYSGALGEQYF

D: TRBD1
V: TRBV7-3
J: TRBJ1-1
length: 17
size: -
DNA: TGTGCCAGCAGCCCCTATATCGACAGGGTTCGGGGCACTGAAGCTTTCTTT
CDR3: CASSPYIDRVRGTEAFF

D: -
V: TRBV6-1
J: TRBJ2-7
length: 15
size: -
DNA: TGTGCCAGCAGAGACGGAGACCCATCACTATACGAGCAGTACTTC
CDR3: CASRDGDPSLYEQYF

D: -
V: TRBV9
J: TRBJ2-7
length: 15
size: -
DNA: TGTGCCAGCAGCGTAGATATAACGAGCTCCTACGAGCAGTACTTC
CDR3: CASSVDITSSYEQYF

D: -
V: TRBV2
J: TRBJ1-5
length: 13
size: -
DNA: TGTGCCAGCAGTTCAGATAGCAATCAGCCCCAGCATTTT
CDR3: CASSSDSNQPQHF

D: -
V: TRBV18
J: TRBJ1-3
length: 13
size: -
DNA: TGTGCCAGCTCACTGGGTTATGGAAACACCATATATTTT
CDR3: CASSLGYGNTIYF

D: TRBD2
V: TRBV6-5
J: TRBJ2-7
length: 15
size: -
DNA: TGTGCCAGCAGTTCGGGACTATTAGGGAGATACGAGCAGTACTTC
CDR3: CASSSGLLGRYEQYF

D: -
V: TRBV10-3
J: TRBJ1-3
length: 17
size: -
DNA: TGTGCCATCAGTGACTACCAACGACAGTACTCTGGAAACACCATATATTTT
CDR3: CAISDYQRQYSGNTIYF

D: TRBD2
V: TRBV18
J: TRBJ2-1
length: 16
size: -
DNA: TGTGCCAGCTCTAACGCCGGGCTAGCGGGCTACAATGAGCAGTTCTTC
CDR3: CASSNAGLAGYNEQFF

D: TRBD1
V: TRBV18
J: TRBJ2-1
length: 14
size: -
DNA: TGTGCCAGCCTAGGGGGACAGGCCAACAATGAGCAGTTCTTC
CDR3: CASLGGQANNEQFF

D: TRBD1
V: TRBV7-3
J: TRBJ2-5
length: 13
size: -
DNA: TGTGCCAGCAGCGCCCGGGACAGAGAGACCCAGTACTTC
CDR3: CASSARDRETQYF

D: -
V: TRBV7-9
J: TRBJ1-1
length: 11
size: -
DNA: TGTGCCAGCAGCTTAGCCACAGAAGCTTTCTTT
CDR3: CASSLATEAFF

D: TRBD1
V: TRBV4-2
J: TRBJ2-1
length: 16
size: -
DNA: TGTGCCAGCAGCCAAGCCGACAGGGGAGCCTACAATGAGCAGTTCTTC
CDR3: CASSQADRGAYNEQFF

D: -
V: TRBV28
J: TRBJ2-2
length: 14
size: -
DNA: TGTGCCAGCAGTTTAAGTGCGGGGGCTGGGGAGCTGTTTTTT
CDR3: CASSLSAGAGELFF

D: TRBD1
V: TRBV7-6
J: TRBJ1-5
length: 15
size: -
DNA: TGTGCCAGCAGCTCGAGGACAGGGTCCAATCAGCCCCAGCATTTT
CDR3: CASSSRTGSNQPQHF

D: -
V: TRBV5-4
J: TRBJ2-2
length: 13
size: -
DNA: TGTGCCAGCAGCGGGGGGAACACCGGGGAGCTGTTTTTT
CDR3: CASSGGNTGELFF

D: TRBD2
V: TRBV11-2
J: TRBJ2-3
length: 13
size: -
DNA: TGTGCCAGCAGGCTAGCGGGAGAAAGAACGCAGTATTTT
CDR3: CASRLAGERTQYF

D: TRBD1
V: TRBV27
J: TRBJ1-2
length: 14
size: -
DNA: TGTGCCAGCACCCCATCCGGGACAGGGTCCGGCTACACCTTC
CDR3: CASTPSGTGSGYTF

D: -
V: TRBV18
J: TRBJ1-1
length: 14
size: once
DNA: TGTGCCAGCTCACCTTCGAACCCACTTACTGAAGCTTTCTTT
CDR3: CASSPSNPLTEAFF

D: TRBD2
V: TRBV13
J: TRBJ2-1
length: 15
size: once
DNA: TGTGCCAGCAGCGCGACTAGCCCCCAGAGGGATGAGCAGTTCTTC
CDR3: CASSATSPQRDEQFF

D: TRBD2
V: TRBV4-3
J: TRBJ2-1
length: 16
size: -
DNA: TGCGCCAGCAGCCAAGAAAGACTAGCGACTTACAATGAGCAGTTCTTC
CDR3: CASSQERLATYNEQFF

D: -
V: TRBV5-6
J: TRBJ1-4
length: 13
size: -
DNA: TGTGCCAGCTCTCGACTTGCTAATGAAAAACTGTTTTTT
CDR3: CASSRLANEKLFF

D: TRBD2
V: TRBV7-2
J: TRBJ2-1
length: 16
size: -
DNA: TGTGCCAGCAGCCCAGGGACTAGCGGAAATTACAATGAGCAGTTCTTC
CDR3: CASSPGTSGNYNEQFF

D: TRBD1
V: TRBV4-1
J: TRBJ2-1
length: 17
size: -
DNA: TGCGCCAGCAGCCGGCCCGGGACAGTCAGCTCCTACAATGAGCAGTTCTTC
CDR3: CASSRPGTVSSYNEQFF

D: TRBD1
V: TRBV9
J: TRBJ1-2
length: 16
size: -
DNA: TGTGCCAGCAGCACGCAAAACCGGGACAGAGACTATGGCTACACCTTC
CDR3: CASSTQNRDRDYGYTF

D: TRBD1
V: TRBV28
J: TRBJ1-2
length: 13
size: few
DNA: TGTGCCAGCAGTTTAGAGGGGGCCAGGGGCTACACCTTC
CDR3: CASSLEGARGYTF

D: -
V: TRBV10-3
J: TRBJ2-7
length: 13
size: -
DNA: TGTGCCATCAGTGGCCCTCCCTCTTACGAGCAGTACTTC
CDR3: CAISGPPSYEQYF

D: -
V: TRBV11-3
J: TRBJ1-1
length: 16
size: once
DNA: TGTGCCAGCACCCTCGGGGCGGGGGGCGTAAGAACTGAAGCTTTCTTT
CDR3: CASTLGAGGVRTEAFF

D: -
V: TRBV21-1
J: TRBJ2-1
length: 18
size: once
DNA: TGTGCCAGCACCGGAGCCTGCACCGGGACTAGCGGGAGGGCTAGACAGTTCTTC
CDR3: CASTGACTGTSGRARQFF

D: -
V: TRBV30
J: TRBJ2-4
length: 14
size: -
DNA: TGTGCCTGGAGCGGGGGGCGCAGAGAAAACATTCAGTACTTC
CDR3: CAWSGGRRENIQYF